One T cell receptor (beta chain) is described in this entry. The data were obtained in a study of control samples from healthy donors and cancer patients. Generated by immunoSEQ multiplex PCR, the TCRdb table keeps only in-frame clones and is missing some. The sample shows approximately 150,000 clones, roughly 89% of them seen only once. Germline loops: CDR1 LGHDT, CDR2 YNNKEL (reference sequence). The CDR3 contains 17 residues. V lost 1 base, J lost 0 bases, and 16 bases lay in between. The receptor comes from a man aged 50-60 years with head and neck cancer. The chain is built from TRBV3-1 (or the pseudogene TRBV3-2) and TRBJ2-7; D might be TRBD2 (6 bases). Sequencing input: PBMCs. The CDR3 DNA sequence: TGTGCCAGCAGCCAAGCGGGACCCCTCGGGAGCTCCTACGAGCAGTACTTC. Amino acids: CASSQAGPLGSSYEQYF.